This T cell receptor (beta chain) is from a study of cytomegalovirus exposure and HLA in healthy donors listed by TCRdb under 2017. In terms of the full investigation: A later analysis indicated that the 90 to 150 validation repertoires were generated on the platform also employed for the approximately 700 repertoires of the first cohort. The study aimed to test whether signatures of past pathogen exposure could be identified by cataloging public T cell receptors. In addition to the first cohort of around 670 subjects, a separate validation cohort of some 120 different subjects was used. The study combined high-throughput TCR immunosequencing, statistical association of individual TCRs with disease status, and machine learning to predict cytomegalovirus infection status.

Remarks on this clone: Its antigen remains unidentified. Per-base quality was not reported, and no clone a single base away is much larger than it.

V loses 0 bases of germline sequence and J loses 7 bases, and the interval between the two ends is 14 bases. Reading the germline V gene gives CDR1 SGDLS and CDR2 YYNGEE. The CDR3 runs 14 residues from the cysteine to the phenylalanine. The read is trimmed to its CDR3 DNA, 42 bases read in frame from base 1. The library was made by the immunoSEQ multiplex PCR assay. The original pipeline was this. A statistical classification framework was built for diagnosing cytomegalovirus status from the catalog of TCR beta chain sequences. In its TCRdb copy, this immuneACCESS table keeps in-frame sequences only and misses some clones. Where compared with another copy, unresolved V genes explain less than half of these, and the others have no known cause. V and J calls and clone size are those listed in that table; D and trimming were worked out from the DNA. In this sample the table shows about 120,000 clones, around 95% of which occur a single time. The ten largest clones add up to about 1.7% of the sample.

Study-wide findings and limitations: The authors suggested that the approach could potentially be extended to other disease states and immunological phenotypes. The classifier was reported to diagnose cytomegalovirus status with high specificity and sensitivity in both the original cohort and the validation cohort. Most TCR sequences were observed very rarely across donors, whereas some public TCRs were present in many individuals. Three of the identified cytomegalovirus-associated TCR beta chains were confirmed in vitro to be specific for cytomegalovirus antigens. The study listed 150 to 200 TCR beta chains as associated with cytomegalovirus. A later analysis had no HLA typing for the validation cohort, so co-occurrence there was scored across all 130 or so repertoires. Of the cluster scores, roughly 95% were above 0 in a later analysis, which found that TCRs clustered in the first cohort also tended to co-occur in the approximately 120 validation repertoires.

Separate from the approximately 700-subject first cohort, the validation cohort of about 120 subjects was the group to which the donors belonged. The origin of this receptor is a young man in good health and CMV-seronegative. Sequencing was done on a sample of PBMCs. Recombination connected TRBV9 to TRBJ2-7, with a tentative D gene TRBD1 over 5 matching bases. The CDR3 region has the sequence CASSVGRVLGEQYF. In nucleotides, the sequence is TGTGCCAGCAGCGTAGGCAGGGTGTTGGGGGAGCAGTACTTC.